One and the same sample provided the 23 T cell receptor beta chains below, sequenced in a study of early T cells in non-severe SARS-CoV-2 infection. TCRdb passed the 5' RACE reads through MiXCR, listing each CDR3 protein once. Of about 110,000 distinct CDR3 sequences detected, over 10% appear once; the ten largest clones hold less than 3.5%. Sample: whole blood. Source of these receptors: an adult who was a healthcare worker with PCR-confirmed SARS-CoV-2 infection or an uninfected control (not recorded which).

V and J are TRBV19 and TRBJ1-2; D possibly corresponds to TRBD1 (6 bases). Trimming stripped 7 bases from V and 4 bases from J, with 13 bases between. The CDR3 extends over 13 amino acids. Germline V gene sequence: CDR1 LNHDA, CDR2 SQIVND (reference sequence). The CDR3 spells CASNWGLGYGYTF. In DNA form, the CDR3 reads TGTGCCAGTAACTGGGGGCTGGGCTATGGCTACACCTTC.

The rearrangement joins TRBV18 to TRBJ2-1, with 11 bases aligning to TRBD2. CDR1 is KGHSH, CDR2 LQKENI, per germline. CDR3 length equals 14 residues. The junction had 2 bases not matched to a gene; V was cut back by 8 bases and J by 2 bases. The CDR3 DNA reads TGTGCCAGCCTAGCGGGAGGCACCTACAATGAGCAGTTCTTC. Its translation is CASLAGGTYNEQFF. The complete variable domain, with remaining parts taken from reference TRBV18 and TRBJ2-1, reads NAGVMQNPRHLVRRRGQEARLRCSPMKGHSHVYWYRQLPEEGLKFMVYLQKENIIDESGMPKERFSAEFPKEGPSILRIQQVVRGDSAAYFCASLAGGTYNEQFFGPGTRLTVL.

This clonotype was seen many times. The V call is TRBV6-1, the J call TRBJ2-1; 9 bases match TRBD2. V lost 1 base and J lost 4; bases outside the gene matches: 5. The CDR3 length is 16 residues. Germline-derived CDR1 and CDR2 are MNHNS and SASEGT. CDR3 residues: CASSEVAGGSYNEQFF. For the CDR3, the DNA is TGTGCCAGCAGTGAAGTGGCGGGAGGGTCTTACAATGAGCAGTTCTTC.

This clonotype showed up many times. The chain carries TRBV20-1 and TRBJ1-4; D gene unclear. Germline V gene lookup returns CDR1 DFQATT and CDR2 SNEGSKA (reference sequence). V lost 1 base to trimming and J lost 0 bases, with 9 bases between them. The CDR3 runs to 15 residues. CDR3: CSARGVRATNEKLFF. The CDR3 nucleotides read TGCAGTGCTAGAGGCGTGAGGGCAACTAATGAAAAACTGTTTTTT.

This clonotype showed up just a few times. The chain links TRBV30 to TRBJ2-6; no definite D call. Germline V lookup: CDR1 GTSNPN, CDR2 SVGIG (reference sequence). Trimming cost V 3 bases and J 0 bases, with 15 bases left between them. CDR3 length: 17 amino acids. The CDR3 coding sequence is TGTGCCTGGAGGGCATATATTGCTGACTCTGGGGCCAACGTCCTGACTTTC. This translates into CAWRAYIADSGANVLTF.

The V call is TRBV7-9, the J call TRBJ2-3; D unresolved. With 3 bases removed from V and 2 bases from J, the gap between germline ends came to 6 bases. This CDR3 is 13 amino acids long. Germline CDR1 reads SEHNR; CDR2 reads FQNEAQ (reference sequence). DNA for the CDR3: TGTGCCAGCAGCTTCGGCCCCACAGATACGCAGTATTTT. Translated, it gives CASSFGPTDTQYF. Supplemented by reference TRBV7-9 and TRBJ2-3, the full variable domain reads DTGVSQNPRHKITKRGQNVTFRCDPISEHNRLYWYRQTLGQGPEFLTYFQNEAQLEKSRLLSDRFSAERPKGSFSTLEIQRTEQGDSAMYLCASSFGPTDTQYFGPGTRLTVL.

This clonotype was seen many times. This chain uses TRBV6-1 with TRBJ1-2, with 11 bases that match TRBD1. Germline lookup yields CDR1 MNHNS and CDR2 SASEGT. V lost 6 bases, J lost 5 bases, and 8 bases stayed unmatched. This CDR3 is 15 amino acids long. CDR3 coding DNA: TGTGCCAGCAGCGCCGCCGGGACAGGGGGATATGGCTACACCTTC. As protein: CASSAAGTGGYGYTF.

This clonotype was picked up a small number of times. V is TRBV6-6 and J is TRBJ2-5; tentative D call: TRBD1 (5 bases). V lost 0 bases to trimming and J lost 3 bases, with 8 bases between them. In germline, CDR1 is MNHNY, CDR2 SVGAGI (reference sequence). This CDR3 is built from 14 residues. Here the CDR3 reads CASSYSGREETQYF. The DNA of the CDR3 is TGTGCCAGCAGTTACTCGGGCAGGGAAGAGACCCAGTACTTC.

This clonotype turned up a few times. CDR3 nucleotide sequence: TGCGCCAGCAGCCAAGATATCGCAGGGAAAGGACCCGGGGAGCTGTTTTTT. This sequence encodes CASSQDIAGKGPGELFF. The chain joins TRBV4-1 to TRBJ2-2; a possible D gene is TRBD1 (5 bases). Germline-derived CDR1 and CDR2 are MGHRA and YSYEKL. Trimming removed 0 bases at V and 6 bases at J, with 17 bases between. CDR3 length: 17 residues.

This clonotype was counted at least ten times. The chain carries TRBV7-9 and TRBJ2-5; no clear D. V lost 3 bases to trimming and J lost 2 bases, with 7 bases between them. Germline V lookup: CDR1 SEHNR, CDR2 FQNEAQ (reference sequence). CDR3 length equals 13 residues. The CDR3 is CASSLYSQETQYF. In DNA form, the CDR3 reads TGTGCCAGCAGCTTGTACTCACAAGAGACCCAGTACTTC.

This chain joins TRBV13 and TRBJ2-1; TRBD1 or TRBD2 may be the D gene (5 bases each). The CDR3 totals 18 residues. Germline V gene lookup returns CDR1 PRHDT and CDR2 FYEKMQ (reference sequence). V dropped 0 bases and J dropped 0 bases, with 15 bases sitting between them. The CDR3, as DNA: TGTGCCAGCAGCTTAGGCCGGGGCGTCGTAAGCTCCTACAATGAGCAGTTCTTC. This gives the protein CASSLGRGVVSSYNEQFF.

This clonotype was detected many times. The V and J genes are TRBV29-1 and TRBJ2-3, with 11 nucleotides matching TRBD2. The V segment lost 0 bases and the J segment 3 bases; nucleotides outside the gene matches: 5. The CDR3 is 16 amino acids. The V gene's germline CDR1 is SQVTM and CDR2 ANQGSEA. The CDR3 region has the DNA TGCAGCGTTGAAGAAACTAGCGGGAGAAGGACAGATACGCAGTATTTT. It translates to CSVEETSGRRTDTQYF.

The V and J genes are TRBV9 and TRBJ2-1; a possible D gene is TRBD1 (5 bases). Trimming cost V 3 bases and J 7 bases, with 8 bases left between them. This CDR3 is built from 12 residues. The germline V gene has CDR1 SGDLS and CDR2 YYNGEE. The CDR3 is CASSGGKNEQFF. CDR3 bases: TGTGCCAGCAGCGGGGGCAAAAATGAGCAGTTCTTC. Together with reference TRBV9 and TRBJ2-1, the CDR3 gives the full variable domain: DSGVTQTPKHLITATGQRVTLRCSPRSGDLSVYWYQQSLDQGLQFLIQYYNGEERAKGNILERFSAQQFPDLHSELNLSSLELGDSALYFCASSGGKNEQFFGPGTRLTVL.

In its sample, this clonotype was seen many times. The rearrangement uses TRBV28 and TRBJ2-3, with no clear D. The length of the CDR3 is 15 residues. The V and J ends lost 2 bases and 2 bases respectively, with 11 bases between them. Germline CDR1 reads MDHEN; CDR2 reads SYDVKM. The CDR3 region has the DNA TGTGCCAGCAGTTTAACGGCCAGTTACACAGATACGCAGTATTTT. Encoded protein: CASSLTASYTDTQYF.

This clonotype appeared a few times. The rearrangement uses TRBV5-4 and TRBJ1-2, with 7 nucleotides matching TRBD1. Losses at the gene ends were 0 bases for V and 8 bases for J; bases not matched to a gene: 4. The length of the CDR3 is 13 residues. Germline CDR1 SGHNT, CDR2 YYREEE (reference sequence). The CDR3 loop reads CASSLAGTEGYTF. CDR3 DNA sequence: TGTGCCAGCAGCTTGGCCGGGACAGAGGGCTACACCTTC.

The chain carries TRBV29-1 and TRBJ1-1; D perhaps matches TRBD1 (6 bases). Between the trimmed V and J ends, which lost 7 bases and 2 bases, there was a span of 20 bases. Germline V lookup: CDR1 SQVTM, CDR2 ANQGSEA. This CDR3 has 15 residues. CDR3 protein: CSALGGQASNTEAFF. The CDR3 coding sequence is TGCAGCGCCCTTGGGGGCCAAGCGTCCAACACTGAAGCTTTCTTT. Together with reference TRBV29-1 and TRBJ1-1, the CDR3 gives the full variable domain: SAVISQKPSRDICQRGTSLTIQCQVDSQVTMMFWYRQQPGQSLTLIATANQGSEATYESGFVIDKFPISRPNLTFSTLTVSNMSPEDSSIYLCSALGGQASNTEAFFGQGTRLTVV.

This clonotype was observed a handful of times. The CDR3 sequence: CSVESLNSYEQYF. The CDR3 DNA is TGCAGCGTTGAAAGTCTTAATTCCTACGAGCAGTACTTC. This chain connects TRBV29-1 to TRBJ2-7; no clear D. CDR3 length: 13 amino acids. Trimming removed 2 bases from V and 1 base from J, with 9 bases in between. Germline assignment: CDR1 SQVTM and CDR2 ANQGSEA.

About this clonotype itself: With a much larger clone just one base away, this may be a read error. CDR3 sequence (DNA): TGTGCCAGCGACCGGCCAGGGACAGGGCAAGAGCAGTACTTC. Amino acids: CASDRPGTGQEQYF. J is TRBJ2-7 and V is TRBV28; 9 bases map to TRBD1. V trimming: 8 bases; J trimming: 7 bases; junction bases outside the gene matches: 12. CDR3 length equals 14 residues. Germline V lookup: CDR1 MDHEN, CDR2 SYDVKM.

This clonotype was seen a handful of times. The chain links TRBV14 to TRBJ1-2; D is uncertain. Germline V gives CDR1 SGHDN, CDR2 FVKESK. CDR3 length: 15 amino acids. Trimming cost V 4 bases and J 5 bases, with 17 bases left between them. CDR3 coding DNA: TGTGCCAGCAGCCCCCGTGGTCCGGCGGCGTATGGCTACACCTTC. Its protein is CASSPRGPAAYGYTF.

This clonotype was seen only a few times. The chain combines TRBV7-9 with TRBJ2-1; D ambiguous. The CDR3 has 13 amino acids. Germline V CDR1 and CDR2: SEHNR, FQNEAQ (reference sequence). Trimming cost V 6 bases and J 1 base, with 7 bases left between them. The DNA of the CDR3 is TGTGCCAGCAGGCCTTCTTCCTACAATGAGCAGTTCTTC. Protein: CASRPSSYNEQFF. Full variable domain (outside the CDR3, taken from reference TRBV7-9 and TRBJ2-1): DTGVSQNPRHKITKRGQNVTFRCDPISEHNRLYWYRQTLGQGPEFLTYFQNEAQLEKSRLLSDRFSAERPKGSFSTLEIQRTEQGDSAMYLCASRPSSYNEQFFGPGTRLTVL.

On this clonotype itself: Here the CDR3 omits its conserved ending phenylalanine or tryptophan, so a read error is the likely source. The chain joins TRBV11-2 to TRBJ1-2; tentative D call: TRBD1 (5 bases). V was clipped by 5 bases and J by 6 bases, with 13 bases between them. The CDR3 has 13 residues. In germline, CDR1 is SGHAT, CDR2 FQNNGV. The CDR3 sequence: CASSPERRDGYTL. In nucleotides, the CDR3 is TGTGCCAGCAGCCCCGAGCGCAGGGATGGCTACACCTTA.

This clonotype was recorded at least ten times. The V call is TRBV5-1, the J call TRBJ2-3, with TRBD1 matching over 8 bases. The J segment lost 2 bases and the V segment lost 0 bases, leaving 5 bases of the junction unmatched. Germline CDR1 reads SGHRS; CDR2 reads YFSETQ. This CDR3 has 16 amino acids. The CDR3 reads CASSLEATGDTDTQYF. Written as DNA, the CDR3 is TGCGCCAGCAGCTTGGAGGCGACAGGGGACACAGATACGCAGTATTTT.

The chain carries TRBV19 and TRBJ1-5; 9 bases line up with TRBD1. The germline CDR1 and CDR2 sequences are LNHDA and SQIVND (reference sequence). The V segment lost 3 bases and the J segment 4 bases; nucleotides outside the gene matches: 7. This CDR3 has 16 residues. CDR3 DNA sequence: TGTGCCAGTAGTATTCCAACCGGGACAGGGAATCAGCCCCAGCATTTT. This gives the protein CASSIPTGTGNQPQHF.